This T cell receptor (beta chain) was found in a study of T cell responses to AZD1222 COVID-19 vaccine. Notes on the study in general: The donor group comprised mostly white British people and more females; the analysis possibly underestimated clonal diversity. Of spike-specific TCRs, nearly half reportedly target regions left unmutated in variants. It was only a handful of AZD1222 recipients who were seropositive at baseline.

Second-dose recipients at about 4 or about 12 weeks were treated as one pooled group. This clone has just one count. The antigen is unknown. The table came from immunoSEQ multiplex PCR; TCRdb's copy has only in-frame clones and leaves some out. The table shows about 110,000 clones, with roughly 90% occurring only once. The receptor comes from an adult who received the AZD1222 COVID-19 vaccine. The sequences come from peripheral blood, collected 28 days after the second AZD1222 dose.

CDR3 in amino acids: CASSPPGTSSYEQYF. In nucleotides, the CDR3 is TGTGCCAGCTCACCACCTGGGACTAGCTCCTACGAGCAGTACTTC. The V call is TRBV18, the J call TRBJ2-7, with 8 bases aligning to TRBD2. This CDR3 has 15 amino acids. Germline CDR1 is KGHSH and CDR2 is LQKENI. V shed 0 bases, J shed 0 bases, and the junction held 1 base outside the gene matches. Using reference TRBV18 and TRBJ2-7 for the parts outside the CDR3, the full variable domain is NAGVMQNPRHLVRRRGQEARLRCSPMKGHSHVYWYRQLPEEGLKFMVYLQKENIIDESGMPKERFSAEFPKEGPSILRIQQVVRGDSAAYFCASSPPGTSSYEQYFGPGTRLTVT.